The present TCR beta chain was sequenced within a study of regulatory T cells in long-lasting Graves disease. To make TCR beta libraries, researchers used iRepertoire HTBI primers and Arm-PCR of CDR3 regions. TCRdb independently ran MiXCR on the multiplex PCR reads; one entry per CDR3 protein. The data contain about 440,000 distinct CDR3 sequences, around 17% of them singletons. This clonotype turned up a few times. The germline V gene has CDR1 SEHNR and CDR2 FQNEAQ (reference sequence). The trim removed 4 bases at V and 4 bases at J, leaving 10 bases unmatched. The CDR3 extends over 17 amino acids. Time point specified: newly diagnosed GD, antithyroid drugs for less than 3 months. With RNA extracted from PBMCs as input, the TCR library was made. These data also formed part of another study, on T cells in Graves' hyperthyroidism and ophthalmopathy. Turning to that study: Reasons for excluding patients were uncontrolled infection, other autoimmune disease, pregnancy or lactation.

The sequence was obtained from a woman aged 25 to 39 with Graves disease. The sample here was peripheral blood mononuclear cells (PBMCs), taken at new diagnosis, from a patient treated with antithyroid drugs. The chain links TRBV7-9 to TRBJ2-5; 12 bases are shared with TRBD2. The CDR3 loop reads CASSSTRTSGVGETQYF. DNA of the CDR3: TGTGCCAGCAGCTCTACCCGGACTAGCGGGGTCGGAGAGACCCAGTACTTC.